Below, 29 T cell receptor beta chains from the same sample are listed, as sequenced in a study of monozygotic twins with cystic fibrosis. The data were produced by immunoSEQ multiplex PCR, yet TCRdb's version contains in-frame clones alone and is incomplete. Among some 30,000 clones, roughly nine tenths were seen once, and the ten largest hold approximately 0.9%. The sequenced sample consisted of blood. These receptors all come from a girl aged 2-10 years with cystic fibrosis.

This chain connects TRBV2 to TRBJ2-7; 8 bases are shared with TRBD1. The CDR3 covers 13 residues. V trimming: 6 bases; J trimming: 2 bases; junction bases outside the gene matches: 3. In germline, CDR1 is SNHLY, CDR2 FYNNEI. The CDR3 DNA reads as TGTGCCAGCAGGGGGACAGGAACCTACGAGCAGTACTTC. The encoded protein is CASRGTGTYEQYF.

This chain joins TRBV6-1 and TRBJ2-5; possible D gene TRBD1, 7 bases. V was trimmed by 2 bases and J by 1 base, leaving 17 bases between them. Germline V CDR1 and CDR2: MNHNS, SASEGT. This CDR3 has 17 residues. CDR3 sequence reads: CASSEFGGGTVQETQYF. The DNA of the CDR3 is TGTGCCAGCAGTGAATTTGGTGGAGGGACAGTCCAAGAGACCCAGTACTTC.

This clone was recorded only once. This chain uses TRBV5-6 with TRBJ2-7; TRBD2 might be the D (6 bases). Germline assignment: CDR1 SGHDT and CDR2 YYEEEE. Trimming removed 0 bases at V and 4 bases at J, with 11 bases between. This CDR3 is 14 amino acids long. The CDR3 protein is CASSLVGRGYEQYF. CDR3 nucleotide sequence: TGTGCCAGCAGCTTGGTGGGACGGGGGTACGAGCAGTACTTC.

V is TRBV7-9 and J is TRBJ2-1, with TRBD2 identical over 10 bases. This CDR3 contains 16 residues. Trimming took 3 bases from V and 13 from J; bases not matched to a gene: 15. CDR1 and CDR2 (germline): SEHNR, FQNEAQ (reference sequence). The CDR3 DNA reads TGTGCCAGCAGCTTCACAGCGGGAGGGCCCCGTTCGGATCAGTTCTTC. This gives the protein CASSFTAGGPRSDQFF.

The chain uses TRBV7-9 and TRBJ1-3; D not resolved. Looked up from germline, CDR1 is SEHNR and CDR2 is FQNEAQ (reference sequence). This CDR3 contains 14 residues. V was clipped by 5 bases and J by 4 bases, with 12 bases between them. CDR3 amino acids: CASSRTRAGNTIYF. CDR3 sequence (DNA): TGTGCCAGCAGCCGGACCCGGGCGGGAAACACCATATATTTT.

J is TRBJ1-1 and V is TRBV29-1; 8 nucleotides agree with TRBD1. The CDR3 runs 15 residues. Trimming cost V 2 bases and J 0 bases; bases outside gene matches: 5. Germline CDR1 SQVTM, CDR2 ANQGSEA. The CDR3, as DNA: TGCAGCGTTGAACAGGGGGCGGGTATGAACACTGAAGCTTTCTTT. Protein product: CSVEQGAGMNTEAFF. Filled out from reference TRBV29-1 and TRBJ1-1, the complete variable domain reads SAVISQKPSRDICQRGTSLTIQCQVDSQVTMMFWYRQQPGQSLTLIATANQGSEATYESGFVIDKFPISRPNLTFSTLTVSNMSPEDSSIYLCSVEQGAGMNTEAFFGQGTRLTVV.

The V gene is TRBV7-9, the J gene TRBJ1-3, with D hard to call. Per germline, CDR1 SEHNR and CDR2 FQNEAQ (reference sequence). The V and J ends lost 0 bases and 4 bases respectively, with 4 bases between them. The CDR3 runs 13 residues. The CDR3 nucleotides read TGTGCCAGCAGCTTAGCCATCGGAAACACCATATATTTT. Protein product: CASSLAIGNTIYF. Full variable domain (missing parts from reference TRBV7-9 and TRBJ1-3): DTGVSQNPRHKITKRGQNVTFRCDPISEHNRLYWYRQTLGQGPEFLTYFQNEAQLEKSRLLSDRFSAERPKGSFSTLEIQRTEQGDSAMYLCASSLAIGNTIYFGEGSWLTVV.

This clone rates as medium-sized. J is TRBJ2-7 and V is TRBV27; TRBD1 might be the D (5 bases). This CDR3 contains 17 residues. Germline V CDR1 and CDR2: MNHEY, SMNVEV (reference sequence). Trimming cost V 2 bases and J 0 bases, with 17 bases left between them. CDR3 DNA sequence: TGTGCCAGCAGTTTAGTACCCACAAGGGGTTCCTCCTACGAGCAGTACTTC. The encoded protein is CASSLVPTRGSSYEQYF.

The chain uses TRBV5-5 and TRBJ2-3; tentative D call: TRBD1 (5 bases). Trimming stripped 2 bases from V and 5 bases from J, with 6 bases between. CDR3 size: 12 residues. Germline CDR1 reads SGHKS; CDR2 reads YYEKEE (reference sequence). CDR3 bases: TGTGCCAGCAGCTTCCAGGGAGATACGCAGTATTTT. Translating gives CASSFQGDTQYF.

A few counts support this clone. The V call is TRBV15, the J call TRBJ1-5; D gene ambiguous. Germline CDR1 LNHNV, CDR2 YYDKDF (reference sequence). Trimming left V 0 bases short and J 7 bases short, with 22 bases between. CDR3 length equals 18 residues. CDR3 bases: TGTGCCACCAGCAGAGATGGCCGAGGTATACAAGGTGAACAGCCCCAGCATTTT. Translated: CATSRDGRGIQGEQPQHF.

This rearrangement joins TRBV7-9 to TRBJ1-1; no definite D call. Germline V lookup: CDR1 SEHNR, CDR2 FQNEAQ (reference sequence). The CDR3 covers 14 residues. V was pared by 4 bases and J by 1 base, with 10 bases between. CDR3 bases: TGTGCCAGCAGCTCGAAACTCCGGAACACTGAAGCTTTCTTT. Its protein is CASSSKLRNTEAFF.

The rearrangement uses TRBV6-4 and TRBJ2-7; TRBD1 aligns across 7 bases. This CDR3 has 13 amino acids. The J segment lost 5 bases and the V segment lost 3 bases, leaving 4 bases of the junction unmatched. CDR1 and CDR2 from the germline V gene are MRHNA and SNTAGT. DNA of the CDR3: TGTGCCAGCAGTGATACAGGGGTTCACGAGCAGTACTTC. Encoded protein: CASSDTGVHEQYF.

The V gene is TRBV6-1, the J gene TRBJ1-6; D is undetermined. The CDR3 runs 14 residues. In germline, CDR1 is MNHNS, CDR2 SASEGT. V shed 2 bases and J shed 10 bases, with 12 bases lying between them. CDR3 DNA sequence: TGTGCCAGCAGTGAATTAGAGGGAGGATCACCCCTCCACTTT. It yields the protein CASSELEGGSPLHF.

This clone was detected only once. CDR3 sequence: CASSLPGLAGARGNEQYF. The CDR3 DNA follows: TGTGCCAGCAGCTTACCGGGACTAGCGGGGGCACGTGGTAACGAGCAGTACTTC. The chain has TRBV5-4 and TRBJ2-7, with 14 bases fitting TRBD2. The CDR3 loop spans 18 amino acids. Germline V gene sequence: CDR1 SGHNT, CDR2 YYREEE (reference sequence). V lost 2 bases, J lost 5 bases, and 12 bases stayed unmatched.

Here the CDR3 reads CASSFGIAGAGTYEQYF. The CDR3 DNA reads as TGTGCCAGCAGCTTCGGGATAGCGGGAGCGGGCACCTACGAGCAGTACTTC. The chain couples TRBV7-9 to TRBJ2-7; 9 nucleotides agree with TRBD2. Germline V gives CDR1 SEHNR, CDR2 FQNEAQ (reference sequence). The CDR3 sequence is 17 residues long. Trimming at V came to 3 bases and at J to 2 bases, leaving 11 bases not matched to a gene.

This chain joins TRBV9 and TRBJ1-2, with a possible D match to TRBD1 (5 bases). CDR1 is SGDLS and CDR2 is YYNGEE in the germline V gene. Trimming shortened V by 10 bases and J by 2 bases, and 15 bases separated the two germline ends. The CDR3 length is 13 residues. The CDR3 sequence: CASGGDRNYGYTF. The DNA of the CDR3 is TGTGCCTCAGGTGGAGACAGAAACTATGGCTACACCTTC.

The genes are TRBV2 and TRBJ2-1, with 9 bases matching TRBD1. The CDR3 spans 17 residues. From germline, CDR1 is SNHLY and CDR2 FYNNEI. The V and J ends lost 6 bases and 3 bases, in that order; junction bases with no gene match: 12. CDR3 residues: CASSPQTGGRIYNEQFF. CDR3 DNA: TGTGCCAGCAGCCCCCAGACAGGGGGTCGAATCTACAATGAGCAGTTCTTC.

Only a few counts were recorded for this clone. The chain couples TRBV6-1 to TRBJ2-7; D remains ambiguous. CDR3 length: 12 residues. The V and J ends lost 3 bases and 6 bases respectively, with 9 bases between them. Germline CDR1 and CDR2: MNHNS and SASEGT. CDR3 DNA sequence: TGTGCCAGCAGTGAGTCACCCCTCGAGCAGTACTTC. This codes for CASSESPLEQYF.

J is TRBJ2-7 and V is TRBV6-1; either TRBD1 or TRBD2 may supply D (5 bases each). CDR1 and CDR2 (germline): MNHNS, SASEGT. The CDR3 is 12 amino acids. V was pared by 3 bases and J by 4 bases, with 7 bases between. The CDR3 DNA is TGTGCCAGCAGTGAGGGGGAGTACGAGCAGTACTTC. Translating it yields CASSEGEYEQYF.

The chain couples TRBV4-3 to TRBJ2-5; TRBD2 matches 8 bases. With V trimmed by 0 bases and J by 3 bases, 9 bases remained unmatched. Germline V gene sequence: CDR1 LGHNA, CDR2 YSLEER. The length of the CDR3 is 17 residues. The CDR3 loop is CASSQECLAGTEETQYF. The CDR3 DNA is TGCGCCAGCAGCCAAGAGTGTCTAGCGGGTACCGAAGAGACCCAGTACTTC.

This chain connects TRBV16 to TRBJ1-5; 9 bases line up with TRBD1. The length of the CDR3 is 15 residues. The germline gives CDR1 KGHSY, CDR2 FQNENV. V lost 2 bases to trimming and J lost 5 bases; unmatched junction nucleotides: 4. The CDR3 nucleotides are TGTGCCAGCAGCCAACACAGGGGGCGGGATCAGCCCCAGCATTTT. It yields the protein CASSQHRGRDQPQHF.

The J gene is TRBJ2-7, the V gene TRBV27; 8 nucleotides line up with TRBD1. This CDR3 has 14 amino acids. V lost 6 bases and J lost 7; bases outside the gene matches: 11. Germline CDR1 and CDR2: MNHEY and SMNVEV (reference sequence). DNA of the CDR3: TGTGCCAGCAGCCCAGGACAGGGCGGTCAGGAGCAGTACTTC. It translates to CASSPGQGGQEQYF.

The rearrangement uses TRBV19 and TRBJ1-2; D might be TRBD1 (6 bases). V lost 9 bases and J lost 3, with 23 bases in between. Germline V gene sequence: CDR1 LNHDA, CDR2 SQIVND (reference sequence). The CDR3 has 16 amino acids. The CDR3 loop is CASRQGIVTGDYGYTF. CDR3 nucleotide sequence: TGTGCCAGCCGCCAGGGGATTGTGACTGGAGACTATGGCTACACCTTC.

The genes are TRBV28 and TRBJ1-5, with 7 positions matching TRBD1. The CDR3 sequence is 15 residues long. Germline-derived CDR1 and CDR2 are MDHEN and SYDVKM. V dropped 6 bases and J dropped 1; count of bases not matched to a gene: 6. CDR3 sequence reads: CASSLTGVSNQPQHF. The CDR3 bases are TGTGCCAGCAGCCTCACAGGGGTCAGCAATCAGCCCCAGCATTTT.

This chain links TRBV28 with TRBJ2-1; TRBD2 matches at 8 bases. Germline V gene sequence: CDR1 MDHEN, CDR2 SYDVKM. The CDR3 extends over 14 amino acids. Trimming cost V 7 bases and J 7 bases; bases outside gene matches: 9. In DNA form, the CDR3 reads TGTGCCAGCAACATAGGACTAGCTGGGAATGAGCAGTTCTTC. Translated: CASNIGLAGNEQFF.

The chain employs TRBV5-1 and TRBJ2-5; 13 nucleotides line up with TRBD2. The V segment lost 4 bases and the J segment 3 bases; nucleotides outside the gene matches: 3. This CDR3 contains 15 residues. Per the germline V gene, CDR1 is SGHRS and CDR2 is YFSETQ. In nucleotides, the CDR3 is TGCGCCAGCAGCACCGGGACTAGCGGGAAAGAGACCCAGTACTTC. This codes for CASSTGTSGKETQYF.

This chain joins TRBV7-2 and TRBJ1-1; D unclear. The germline CDR1 and CDR2 sequences are SGHTA and FQGNSA. V lost 4 bases and J lost 3, with 18 bases in between. This CDR3 is 16 amino acids long. The CDR3 region is CASSSDWASMYTEAFF. The DNA for the CDR3 is TGTGCCAGCAGCTCCGACTGGGCGAGTATGTACACTGAAGCTTTCTTT.

The rearrangement joins TRBV6-4 to TRBJ1-1; 8 bases align to TRBD1. CDR3 length: 15 amino acids. The germline CDR1 and CDR2 sequences are MRHNA and SNTAGT. The ends lost 0 bases at V and 4 bases at J; junction bases unmatched: 4. DNA for the CDR3: TGTGCCAGCAGTGACTCCCCCACAGGGGGCACTGAAGCTTTCTTT. Translated: CASSDSPTGGTEAFF.

The chain is built from TRBV11-2 and TRBJ2-7; TRBD1 matches at 10 bases. J was trimmed by 2 bases and V by 2 bases; bases with no gene match: 6. The CDR3 is 16 residues long. Germline CDR1 is SGHAT and CDR2 is FQNNGV. This CDR3 reads CASSLTGTGATYEQYF. In DNA, the CDR3 is TGTGCCAGCAGCTTAACCGGGACAGGGGCCACCTACGAGCAGTACTTC.